These 16 T cell receptor beta chains originate from one sample sequenced in a study of control samples from healthy donors and cancer patients. Only in-frame clones appear in the TCRdb table, and some are missing; sequencing was by immunoSEQ multiplex PCR. The profile shows about 85,000 clones, 90% of them singletons. Sequenced material: blood. All receptors come from a woman between 18 and 30 years old in good health.

The CDR3 loop reads CASSQAVWTFTEDTEAFF. CDR3 coding DNA: TGTGCCAGCAGCCAAGCTGTTTGGACCTTCACAGAGGACACTGAAGCTTTCTTT. The chain employs TRBV3-1 (or the pseudogene TRBV3-2) and TRBJ1-1; D is unclear. The CDR3 has 18 residues. CDR1 is LGHDT and CDR2 is YNNKEL in the germline V gene (reference sequence). Trimming left V 1 base short and J 3 bases short, with 21 bases between.

This chain uses TRBV3-1 (or the pseudogene TRBV3-2) with TRBJ1-1, with a weak D call TRBD1 (6 bases). The CDR3 is 14 residues long. The V gene's germline CDR1 is LGHDT and CDR2 YNNKEL (reference sequence). The V end was cut by 6 bases, the J end by 4 bases, with 15 bases between. The CDR3 coding sequence is TGTGCCAGCAGTCCTTACCTAGGGGGCACTGAAGCTTTCTTT. It translates to CASSPYLGGTEAFF.

In this sample, this clone turned up a few times. V usage is TRBV5-1 and J usage is TRBJ1-5; D is undetermined. This CDR3 has 15 residues. Germline V CDR1 and CDR2: SGHRS, YFSETQ. Deletions cut 0 bases from V and 3 bases from J, with 10 bases between. The CDR3 region is CASSLEGRANQPQHF. The CDR3 nucleotides read TGCGCCAGCAGCTTGGAGGGTAGAGCCAATCAGCCCCAGCATTTT.

This chain uses TRBV5-1 with TRBJ2-7; no clear D gene. Trimming took off 5 bases at V and 5 bases at J, with 14 bases between the two ends. Germline CDR1 reads SGHRS; CDR2 reads YFSETQ. The CDR3 extends over 13 amino acids. CDR3 bases: TGCGCCAGCAGGTCGGGTCCTGCGGACGAGCAGTACTTC. Translated, it gives CASRSGPADEQYF.

The V call is TRBV4-1, the J call TRBJ2-1, with D possibly called TRBD1 or TRBD2 (5 bases each). V lost 4 bases and J lost 0, with 13 bases in between. In germline, CDR1 is MGHRA, CDR2 YSYEKL. This CDR3 spans 16 amino acids. Here the CDR3 DNA reads TGCGCCAGCAGCCCACTTTTTGGGGGCTCCTACAATGAGCAGTTCTTC. It encodes CASSPLFGGSYNEQFF.

The chain is built from TRBV7-9 and TRBJ1-5, with D perhaps TRBD1 (5 bases). CDR1 and CDR2 from the germline V gene are SEHNR and FQNEAQ (reference sequence). The V and J ends lost 4 bases and 0 bases respectively, with 10 bases between them. This CDR3 spans 15 amino acids. This CDR3 reads CASSSSGGSNQPQHF. In DNA form, the CDR3 reads TGTGCCAGCAGCTCCTCCGGGGGTAGCAATCAGCCCCAGCATTTT.

The chain employs TRBV25-1 and TRBJ1-4, with no clear D. V dropped 8 bases and J dropped 8 bases, with 15 bases sitting between them. CDR1 is MGHDK and CDR2 is SYGVNS in the germline V gene. The CDR3 has 13 amino acids. Here the CDR3 reads CASSQGGSEKLFF. DNA for the CDR3: TGTGCCAGCTCTCAAGGAGGAAGCGAAAAACTGTTTTTT.

The chain couples TRBV5-1 to TRBJ2-5; D remains ambiguous. Looked up from germline, CDR1 is SGHRS and CDR2 is YFSETQ. CDR3 length: 11 residues. V was clipped by 0 bases and J by 10 bases, with 7 bases between them. CDR3 DNA: TGCGCCAGCAGCTTGGGTCTGGACCAGTACTTC. Residues: CASSLGLDQYF. Full variable domain (remainder filled in from reference TRBV5-1 and TRBJ2-5): KAGVTQTPRYLIKTRGQQVTLSCSPISGHRSVSWYQQTPGQGLQFLFEYFSETQRNKGNFPGRFSGRQFSNSRSEMNVSTLELGDSALYLCASSLGLDQYFGPGTRLLVL.

V gene TRBV5-1 combines with J gene TRBJ1-1, with 8 bases aligning to TRBD1. In germline, CDR1 is SGHRS, CDR2 YFSETQ. The ends lost 3 bases at V and 5 bases at J; junction bases unmatched: 18. The CDR3 is 18 residues long. CDR3 loop: CASSYSRQGARGWTEAFF. As DNA, the CDR3 is TGCGCCAGCAGCTATTCTAGGCAGGGGGCGAGGGGTTGGACTGAAGCTTTCTTT.

J is TRBJ1-3 and V is TRBV7-3; D not certain. With 3 bases removed from V and 2 bases from J, the gap between germline ends came to 5 bases. This CDR3 is 13 amino acids long. Germline values: CDR1 SGHTA, CDR2 FQGTGA. DNA of the CDR3: TGTGCCAGCAGCTTCTCCGCTGGAAACACCATATATTTT. Translating it yields CASSFSAGNTIYF.

V and J are TRBV19 and TRBJ1-5; D is unclear. CDR3 length: 12 residues. The germline CDR1 and CDR2 sequences are LNHDA and SQIVND (reference sequence). Trimming pared 8 bases from V and 7 bases from J, leaving 12 bases between. The CDR3 nucleotides are TGTGCCAGTCAGGAGGTAGGCCAGCCCCAGCATTTT. Amino acids: CASQEVGQPQHF.

The chain joins TRBV7-3 to TRBJ2-2, with no clear D. Germline assignment: CDR1 SGHTA and CDR2 FQGTGA. Trimming pared 3 bases from V and 4 bases from J, leaving 3 bases between. This CDR3 region has 12 residues. The CDR3 protein is CASSFRTGELFF. In nucleotides, the CDR3 is TGTGCCAGCAGCTTCCGCACCGGGGAGCTGTTTTTT.

The sample holds one count of this clone. V gene TRBV5-1 combines with J gene TRBJ2-5; no reliable D call. V was trimmed by 1 base and J by 5 bases, leaving 12 bases between them. CDR3 size: 14 residues. CDR1 is SGHRS and CDR2 is YFSETQ in the germline V gene. The CDR3 here is CASSLFGGRETQYF. CDR3 DNA: TGCGCCAGCAGCTTGTTTGGCGGTCGGGAGACCCAGTACTTC.

V gene TRBV4-1 combines with J gene TRBJ2-7; D ambiguous. CDR3 length: 13 amino acids. V was shortened by 4 bases and J by 3 bases, with 10 bases between the two germline ends. The germline V gene has CDR1 MGHRA and CDR2 YSYEKL. The CDR3 DNA sequence: TGCGCCAGCAGCCCCGCAAAGAACTACGAGCAGTACTTC. It yields the protein CASSPAKNYEQYF.

This chain connects TRBV7-3 to TRBJ2-5, with 10 positions matching TRBD2. This CDR3 has 15 residues. V lost 5 bases and J lost 3; bases outside the gene matches: 6. Per germline, CDR1 SGHTA and CDR2 FQGTGA. For the CDR3, the DNA is TGTGCCAGCAGCCCCCTAGCGGGGGCGAAAGAGACCCAGTACTTC. Its protein product is CASSPLAGAKETQYF.

This sequence joins TRBV12-3 or TRBV12-4 and TRBJ2-3; D unresolved. This CDR3 has 11 residues. Deletions cut 4 bases from V and 2 bases from J, with 1 base between. The DNA of the CDR3 is TGTGCCAGCAGTTCCACAGATACGCAGTATTTT. This codes for CASSSTDTQYF.